A single sample is the source of the 13 T cell receptor beta chains below, sequenced in a study of cytomegalovirus exposure and HLA in healthy donors. The study ran its PCR with 60 Vbeta and 13 Jbeta primers. Produced via immunoSEQ multiplex PCR; TCRdb's table is partial and in-frame only. The sample holds about 140,000 clones; roughly 10% are singletons and the top ten take 1.8%. The sequenced material came from PBMCs. The receptor source for this set is a male donor in good health and CMV-seronegative.

This chain uses TRBV7-9 with TRBJ1-1; 10 bases align to TRBD1. CDR1 is SEHNR, CDR2 FQNEAQ, per germline (reference sequence). The CDR3 has 15 amino acids. The ends lost 5 bases at V and 4 bases at J; junction bases unmatched: 7. CDR3: CASSRTGTGATEAFF. CDR3 coding DNA: TGTGCCAGCAGCCGAACCGGGACAGGGGCCACTGAAGCTTTCTTT.

This clone turned up a few times. This chain joins TRBV18 and TRBJ2-3; 9 nucleotides align to TRBD2. V lost 6 bases, J lost 6 bases, and 10 bases stayed unmatched. The CDR3 length is 15 residues. Germline CDR1 reads KGHSH; CDR2 reads LQKENI. CDR3 amino acids: CASSPQREVFDTQYF. The CDR3 DNA is TGTGCCAGCTCTCCCCAGCGGGAGGTCTTTGATACGCAGTATTTT.

The CDR3 sequence is CASSYSGQGDTEAFF. The CDR3 region has the DNA TGTGCCAGCAGTTACTCGGGACAGGGAGACACTGAAGCTTTCTTT. This chain connects TRBV6-5 to TRBJ1-1, with 9 bases fitting TRBD1. The CDR3 is made up of 15 amino acids. Germline-derived CDR1 and CDR2 are MNHEY and SVGAGI. V dropped 0 bases and J dropped 3; count of bases not matched to a gene: 2.

The chain couples TRBV5-1 to TRBJ1-4; weak D call: TRBD1 (5 bases). The CDR3 runs 15 residues. The V end lost 4 bases, the J end lost 8 bases, and 18 bases lay between the germline ends. Looked up from germline, CDR1 is SGHRS and CDR2 is YFSETQ. CDR3 nucleotides: TGCGCCAGCAGCGACTCGGGGGGGGTTTGGGAAAAACTGTTTTTT. Translating gives CASSDSGGVWEKLFF.

The chain uses TRBV7-2 and TRBJ1-1; TRBD1 aligns across 7 bases. V lost 8 bases to trimming and J lost 10 bases; unmatched junction nucleotides: 16. The V gene's germline CDR1 is SGHTA and CDR2 FQGNSA. CDR3 length: 14 amino acids. The CDR3 protein is CASRGRQGSTPAFF. DNA of the CDR3: TGTGCCAGCCGAGGGAGACAGGGTAGTACGCCAGCTTTCTTT. The full variable domain, its missing parts supplied by reference TRBV7-2 and TRBJ1-1, is GAGVSQSPSNKVTEKGKDVELRCDPISGHTALYWYRQSLGQGLEFLIYFQGNSAPDKSGLPSDRFSAERTGGSVSTLTIQRTQQEDSAVYLCASRGRQGSTPAFFGQGTRLTVV.

In this sample, this clone turned up a few times. This sequence joins TRBV27 and TRBJ2-5; 10 bases match TRBD2. From germline, CDR1 is MNHEY and CDR2 SMNVEV (reference sequence). This CDR3 is 16 amino acids long. Trimming removed 7 bases from V and 3 bases from J; junction bases left unmatched: 11. CDR3 sequence: CASKFLGLAEKETQYF. Here the CDR3 DNA reads TGTGCCAGCAAGTTCCTAGGACTAGCGGAAAAAGAGACCCAGTACTTC.

J is TRBJ1-6 and V is TRBV10-3; D unclear. From germline, CDR1 is ENHRY and CDR2 SYGVKD. The V gene lost 5 bases and the J gene lost 7 bases, with 9 bases spanning the gap. The length of the CDR3 is 13 residues. CDR3: CAISQEGNSPLHF. As DNA, the CDR3 is TGTGCCATCAGTCAGGAGGGAAATTCACCCCTCCACTTT.

This chain joins TRBV7-3 and TRBJ2-6, with D perhaps matching TRBD2 (5 bases). This CDR3 comprises 17 residues. V lost 5 bases, J lost 0 bases, and 14 bases lay in between. Per germline, CDR1 SGHTA and CDR2 FQGTGA. CDR3 DNA sequence: TGTGCCAGCAGCCCGCGGGTGCAGATCTCTGGGGCCAACGTCCTGACTTTC. Translating gives CASSPRVQISGANVLTF.

V gene TRBV29-1 combines with J gene TRBJ2-2; D is uncertain. Trimming removed 2 bases from V and 0 bases from J, with 10 bases in between. The CDR3 consists of 15 residues. Germline-derived CDR1 and CDR2 are SQVTM and ANQGSEA. CDR3 protein: CSVELPGTNTGELFF. DNA of the CDR3: TGCAGCGTTGAACTCCCAGGAACGAACACCGGGGAGCTGTTTTTT.

This clone was seen a handful of times. The chain joins TRBV14 to TRBJ1-1; D is unclear. The CDR3 is 13 residues long. Trimming took 1 base from V and 2 from J, leaving 5 bases between them. Germline V gives CDR1 SGHDN, CDR2 FVKESK. The CDR3 bases are TGTGCCAGCAGCCAAGTGAGAAACACTGAAGCTTTCTTT. It codes for CASSQVRNTEAFF.

This clone occurred a few times. The chain joins TRBV7-9 to TRBJ2-7; TRBD1 might be the D (6 bases). This CDR3 comprises 15 residues. CDR1 SEHNR and CDR2 FQNEAQ come from the germline V gene (reference sequence). V lost 5 bases, J lost 0 bases, and 14 bases lay in between. The CDR3 reads CASSAISTGSYEQYF. The DNA for the CDR3 is TGTGCCAGCAGCGCGATCTCGACAGGCTCCTACGAGCAGTACTTC.

V and J are TRBV19 and TRBJ1-5; 9 bases align to TRBD1. After removal of 4 bases from V and 0 bases from J, the junction contained 13 bases not matched to a gene. The CDR3 totals 19 residues. In germline, CDR1 is LNHDA, CDR2 SQIVND (reference sequence). The CDR3 bases are TGTGCCAGTAGTACTGTATCAGGGACAGGGAGGAATAGCAATCAGCCCCAGCATTTT. Translating gives CASSTVSGTGRNSNQPQHF.

Only a few counts were recorded for this clone. The chain recombines TRBV29-1 with TRBJ2-5, with TRBD2 matching 9 bases. CDR3 size: 16 residues. Germline CDR1 reads SQVTM; CDR2 reads ANQGSEA. Losses at the gene ends were 7 bases for V and 1 base for J; bases not matched to a gene: 13. CDR3 sequence reads: CSAGGAGGSPQETQYF. The CDR3 DNA is TGCAGCGCCGGAGGAGCGGGAGGTTCCCCCCAAGAGACCCAGTACTTC.